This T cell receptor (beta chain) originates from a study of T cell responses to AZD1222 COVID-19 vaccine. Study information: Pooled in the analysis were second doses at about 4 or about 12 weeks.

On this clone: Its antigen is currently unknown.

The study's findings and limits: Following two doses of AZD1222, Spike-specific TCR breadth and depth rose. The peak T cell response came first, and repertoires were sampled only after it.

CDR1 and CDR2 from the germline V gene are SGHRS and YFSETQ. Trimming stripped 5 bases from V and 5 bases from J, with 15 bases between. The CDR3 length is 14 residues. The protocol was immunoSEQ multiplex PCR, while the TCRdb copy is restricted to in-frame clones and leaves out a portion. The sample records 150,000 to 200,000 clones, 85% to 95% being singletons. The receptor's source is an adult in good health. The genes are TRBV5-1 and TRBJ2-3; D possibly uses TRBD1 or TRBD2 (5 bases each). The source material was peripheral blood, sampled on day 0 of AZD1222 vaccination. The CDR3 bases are TGCGCCAGCAGTGGGCAGGGAGAGCGAGATACGCAGTATTTT. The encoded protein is CASSGQGERDTQYF.